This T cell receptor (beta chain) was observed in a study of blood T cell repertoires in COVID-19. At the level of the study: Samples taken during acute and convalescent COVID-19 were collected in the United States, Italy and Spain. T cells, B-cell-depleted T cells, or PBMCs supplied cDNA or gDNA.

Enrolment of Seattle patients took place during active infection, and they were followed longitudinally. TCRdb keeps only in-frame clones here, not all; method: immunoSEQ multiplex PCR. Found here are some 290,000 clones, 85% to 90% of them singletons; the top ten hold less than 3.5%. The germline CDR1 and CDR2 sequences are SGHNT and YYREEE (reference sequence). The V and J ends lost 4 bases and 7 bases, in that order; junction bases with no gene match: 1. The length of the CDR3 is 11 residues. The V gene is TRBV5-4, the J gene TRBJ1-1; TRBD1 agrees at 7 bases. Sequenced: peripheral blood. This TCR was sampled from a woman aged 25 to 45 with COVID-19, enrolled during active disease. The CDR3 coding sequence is TGTGCCAGCAGCGCAGGGGGTGAAGCTTTCTTT. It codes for CASSAGGEAFF.